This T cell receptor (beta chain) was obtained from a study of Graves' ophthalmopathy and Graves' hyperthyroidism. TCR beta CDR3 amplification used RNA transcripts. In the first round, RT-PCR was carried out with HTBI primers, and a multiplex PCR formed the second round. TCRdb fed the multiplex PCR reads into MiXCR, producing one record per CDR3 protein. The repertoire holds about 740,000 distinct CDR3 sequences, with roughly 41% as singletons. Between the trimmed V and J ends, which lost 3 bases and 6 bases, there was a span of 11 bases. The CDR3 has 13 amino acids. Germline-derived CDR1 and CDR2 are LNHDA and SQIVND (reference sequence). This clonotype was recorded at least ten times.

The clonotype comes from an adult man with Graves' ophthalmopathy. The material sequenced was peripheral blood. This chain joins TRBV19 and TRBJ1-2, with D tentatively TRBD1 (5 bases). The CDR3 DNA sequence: TGTGCCAGTAGTATCGGCAGGGAGGATGGCTACACCTTC. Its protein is CASSIGREDGYTF.